This T cell receptor (beta chain) was sequenced in a study of beta chain features in type 1 diabetes. About the study: Patients were similar to healthy donors in age and gender (as well as in cell yields). Study-wide results and limits: Significant though moderate, a shortening of TCRB CDR3s appeared in all four CD4+ subsets of Type 1 diabetes patients. Highly expressing activated T cells could be over-counted with a cDNA template. Any PCR bias toward short templates would affect both groups alike.

Reverse transcription of all isolated RNA meant that expressed TCRB transcripts were sequenced. Generated by immunoSEQ multiplex PCR, the TCRdb table keeps only in-frame clones and is missing some. The top ten clones hold approximately 4% of a sample with 240,000 or so clones, 25% to 35% of them seen once. As concerns this clone: Its antigen is currently unknown.

The sequencing input was central memory CD4+ T cells from blood. This receptor was identified in a man aged 25 to 45 in good health.

CDR3 in DNA: TGCGCCAGCAGCTTAGCGGCGACAGGAGAGACCCAGTACTTC. It codes for CASSLAATGETQYF. This chain joins TRBV5-1 and TRBJ2-5; perhaps TRBD1 as D (6 bases). Trimming removed 2 bases at V and 4 bases at J, with 12 bases between. This CDR3 is built from 14 residues. Germline CDR1 reads SGHRS; CDR2 reads YFSETQ.